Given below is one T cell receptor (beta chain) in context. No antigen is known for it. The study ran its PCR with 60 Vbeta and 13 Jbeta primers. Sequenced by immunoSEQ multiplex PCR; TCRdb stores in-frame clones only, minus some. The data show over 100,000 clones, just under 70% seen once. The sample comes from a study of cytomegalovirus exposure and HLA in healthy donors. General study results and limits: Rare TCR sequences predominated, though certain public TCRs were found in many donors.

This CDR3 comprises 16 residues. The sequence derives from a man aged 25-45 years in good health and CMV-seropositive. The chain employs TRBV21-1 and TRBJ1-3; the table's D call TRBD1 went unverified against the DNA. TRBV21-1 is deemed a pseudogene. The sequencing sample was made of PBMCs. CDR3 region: CASSNRGGQGSNTIYF. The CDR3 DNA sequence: TGTGCCAGCAGCAATCGGGGGGGACAGGGATCAAACACCATATATTTT.